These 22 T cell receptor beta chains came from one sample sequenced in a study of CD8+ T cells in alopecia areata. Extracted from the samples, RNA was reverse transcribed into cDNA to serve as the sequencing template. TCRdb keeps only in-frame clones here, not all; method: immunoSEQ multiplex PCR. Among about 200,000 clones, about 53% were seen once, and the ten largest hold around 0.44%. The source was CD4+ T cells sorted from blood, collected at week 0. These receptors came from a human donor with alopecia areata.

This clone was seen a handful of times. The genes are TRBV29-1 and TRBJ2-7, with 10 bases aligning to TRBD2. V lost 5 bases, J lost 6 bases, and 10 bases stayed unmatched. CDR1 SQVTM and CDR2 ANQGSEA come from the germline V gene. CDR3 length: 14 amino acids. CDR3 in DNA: TGCAGCGTTCGCGTCAGCGGGGGGGCCGTCGAGCAGTACTTC. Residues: CSVRVSGGAVEQYF.

CDR3 loop: CSVERGSRTGELFF. CDR3 coding DNA: TGCAGCGTTGAACGGGGCAGTCGGACCGGGGAGCTGTTTTTT. This rearrangement joins TRBV29-1 to TRBJ2-2; either TRBD1 or TRBD2 may fit D (5 bases each). The CDR3 has 14 amino acids. V lost 2 bases and J lost 5, with 12 bases in between. CDR1 and CDR2 from the germline V gene are SQVTM and ANQGSEA.

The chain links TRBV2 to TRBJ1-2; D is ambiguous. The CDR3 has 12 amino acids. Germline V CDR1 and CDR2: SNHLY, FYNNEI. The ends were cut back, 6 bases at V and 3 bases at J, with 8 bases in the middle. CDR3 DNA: TGTGCCAGCAGCCAGAGGTACTATGGCTACACCTTC. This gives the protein CASSQRYYGYTF.

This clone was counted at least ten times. The CDR3 DNA is TGTGCCAGCAGCTTGGGGGGCGATCAGCCCCAGCATTTT. Translated, it gives CASSLGGDQPQHF. The chain joins TRBV5-6 to TRBJ1-5, with D tentatively TRBD1 (5 bases). The CDR3 consists of 13 residues. The germline gives CDR1 SGHDT, CDR2 YYEEEE. Deletions cut 0 bases from V and 5 bases from J, with 6 bases between.

The chain's CDR3 is CSAGRSEQYF. CDR3 nucleotides: TGCAGTGCTGGCCGGAGTGAGCAGTACTTC. V and J are TRBV20-1 and TRBJ2-7; D is unclear. Germline V gene sequence: CDR1 DFQATT, CDR2 SNEGSKA (reference sequence). The V gene lost 5 bases and the J gene lost 7 bases, with 9 bases spanning the gap. This CDR3 is 10 amino acids long.

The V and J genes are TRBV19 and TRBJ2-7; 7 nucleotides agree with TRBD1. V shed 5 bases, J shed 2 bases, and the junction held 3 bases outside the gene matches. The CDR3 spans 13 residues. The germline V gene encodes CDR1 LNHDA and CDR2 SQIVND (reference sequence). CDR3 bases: TGTGCCAGTAGTCCGGGACAGACCTACGAGCAGTACTTC. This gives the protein CASSPGQTYEQYF.

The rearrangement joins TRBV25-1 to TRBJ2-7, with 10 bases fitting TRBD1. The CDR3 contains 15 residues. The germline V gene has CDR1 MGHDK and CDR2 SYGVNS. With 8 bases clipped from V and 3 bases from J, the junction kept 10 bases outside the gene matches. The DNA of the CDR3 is TGTGCCAGCTCGATGGGGGGACAGGGGATCTACGAGCAGTACTTC. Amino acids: CASSMGGQGIYEQYF.

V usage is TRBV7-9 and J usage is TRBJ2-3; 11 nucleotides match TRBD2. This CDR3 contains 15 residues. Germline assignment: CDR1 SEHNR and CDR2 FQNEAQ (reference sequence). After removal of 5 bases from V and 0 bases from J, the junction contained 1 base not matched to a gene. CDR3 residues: CASSGTSGSTDTQYF. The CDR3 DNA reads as TGTGCCAGCAGCGGGACTAGCGGCAGCACAGATACGCAGTATTTT.

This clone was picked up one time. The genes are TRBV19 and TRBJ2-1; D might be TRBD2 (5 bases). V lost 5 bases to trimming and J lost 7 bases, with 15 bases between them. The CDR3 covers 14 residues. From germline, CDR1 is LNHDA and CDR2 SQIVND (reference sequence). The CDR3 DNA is TGTGCCAGTAGTTCCAAGGGTCTAGCTAATGAGCAGTTCTTC. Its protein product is CASSSKGLANEQFF.

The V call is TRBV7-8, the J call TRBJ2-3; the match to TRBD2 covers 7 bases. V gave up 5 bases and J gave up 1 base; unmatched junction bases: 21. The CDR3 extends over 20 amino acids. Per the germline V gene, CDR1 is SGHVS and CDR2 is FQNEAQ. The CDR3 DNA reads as TGTGCCAGCAGCCTACACCTAGCTCGCCGTGCGGGAGAGGGCACAGATACGCAGTATTTT. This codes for CASSLHLARRAGEGTDTQYF. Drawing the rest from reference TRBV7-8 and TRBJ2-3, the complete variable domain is GAGVSQSPRYKVAKRGQDVALRCDPISGHVSLFWYQQALGQGPEFLTYFQNEAQLDKSGLPSDRFFAERPEGSVSTLKIQRTQQEDSAVYLCASSLHLARRAGEGTDTQYFGPGTRLTVL.

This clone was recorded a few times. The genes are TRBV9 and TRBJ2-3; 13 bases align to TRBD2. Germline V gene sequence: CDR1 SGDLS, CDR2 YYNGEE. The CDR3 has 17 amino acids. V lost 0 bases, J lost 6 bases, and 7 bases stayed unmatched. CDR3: CASSVATSGLAGDTQYF. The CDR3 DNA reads TGTGCCAGCAGCGTAGCTACATCGGGACTAGCGGGGGATACGCAGTATTTT.

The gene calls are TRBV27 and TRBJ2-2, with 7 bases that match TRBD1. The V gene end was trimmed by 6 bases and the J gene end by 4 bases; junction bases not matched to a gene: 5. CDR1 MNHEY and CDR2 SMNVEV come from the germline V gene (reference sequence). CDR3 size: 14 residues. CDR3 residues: CASRRQGFTGELFF. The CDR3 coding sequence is TGTGCCAGCAGAAGACAGGGTTTCACCGGGGAGCTGTTTTTT.

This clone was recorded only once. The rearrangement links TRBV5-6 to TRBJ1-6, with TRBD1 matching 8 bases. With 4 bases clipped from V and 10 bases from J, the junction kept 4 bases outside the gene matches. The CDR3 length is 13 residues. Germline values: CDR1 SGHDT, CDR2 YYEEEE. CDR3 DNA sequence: TGTGCCAGCAGCCAGACAGGGGTGTCACCCCTCCACTTT. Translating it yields CASSQTGVSPLHF. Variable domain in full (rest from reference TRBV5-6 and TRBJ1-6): DAGVTQSPTHLIKTRGQQVTLRCSPKSGHDTVSWYQQALGQGPQFIFQYYEEEERQRGNFPDRFSGHQFPNYSSELNVNALLLGDSALYLCASSQTGVSPLHFGNGTRLTVT.

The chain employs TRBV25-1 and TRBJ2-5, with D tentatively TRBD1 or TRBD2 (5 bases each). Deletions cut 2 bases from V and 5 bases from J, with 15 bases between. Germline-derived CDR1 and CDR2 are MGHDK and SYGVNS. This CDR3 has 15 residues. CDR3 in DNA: TGTGCCAGCAGTGAAGCGTCCGGGACCAGGGAGACCCAGTACTTC. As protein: CASSEASGTRETQYF.

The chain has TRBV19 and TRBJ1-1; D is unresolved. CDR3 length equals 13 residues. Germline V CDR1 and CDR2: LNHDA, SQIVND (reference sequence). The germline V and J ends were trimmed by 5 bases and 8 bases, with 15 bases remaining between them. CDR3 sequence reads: CASSPPLRREAFF. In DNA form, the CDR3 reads TGTGCCAGTAGTCCCCCACTGCGTCGGGAAGCTTTCTTT.

The CDR3 DNA is TGTGCCTGGAGTCGGGGGACTAGCGGGGGGCAAGATACGCAGTATTTT. Protein product: CAWSRGTSGGQDTQYF. J is TRBJ2-3 and V is TRBV30, with TRBD2 identical over 15 bases. CDR3 length: 16 residues. J gave up 5 bases and V 2 bases, and 5 bases lay outside the gene matches. Germline-derived CDR1 and CDR2 are GTSNPN and SVGIG (reference sequence).

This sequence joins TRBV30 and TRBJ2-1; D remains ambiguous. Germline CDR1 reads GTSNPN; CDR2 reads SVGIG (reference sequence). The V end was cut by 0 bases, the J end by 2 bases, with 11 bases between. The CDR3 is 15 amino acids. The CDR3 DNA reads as TGTGCCTGGAGTGTGCTGGGCGGCACCTACAATGAGCAGTTCTTC. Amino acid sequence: CAWSVLGGTYNEQFF. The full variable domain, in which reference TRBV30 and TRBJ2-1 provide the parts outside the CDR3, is SQTIHQWPATLVQPVGSPLSLECTVEGTSNPNLYWYRQAAGRGLQLLFYSVGIGQISSEVPQNLSASRPQDRQFILSSKKLLLSDSGFYLCAWSVLGGTYNEQFFGPGTRLTVL.

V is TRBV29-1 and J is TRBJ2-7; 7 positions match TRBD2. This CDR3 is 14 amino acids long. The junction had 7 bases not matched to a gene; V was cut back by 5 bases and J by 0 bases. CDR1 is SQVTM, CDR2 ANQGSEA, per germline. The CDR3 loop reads CSVTSELTSYEQYF. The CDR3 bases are TGCAGCGTTACTAGCGAACTTACCTCCTACGAGCAGTACTTC.

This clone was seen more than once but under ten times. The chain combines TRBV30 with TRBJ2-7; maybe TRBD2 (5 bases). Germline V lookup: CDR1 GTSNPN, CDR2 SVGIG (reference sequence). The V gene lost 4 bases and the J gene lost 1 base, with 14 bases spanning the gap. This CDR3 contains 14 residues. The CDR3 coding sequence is TGTGCCTGGACGAACCCCAGCGGTTCCTACGAGCAGTACTTC. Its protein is CAWTNPSGSYEQYF.

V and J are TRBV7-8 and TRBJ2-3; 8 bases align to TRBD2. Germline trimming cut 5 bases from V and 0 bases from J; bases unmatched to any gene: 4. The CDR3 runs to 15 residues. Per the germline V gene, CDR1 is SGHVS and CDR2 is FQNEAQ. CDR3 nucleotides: TGTGCCAGCAGCAAACTAGCGGATAGCACAGATACGCAGTATTTT. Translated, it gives CASSKLADSTDTQYF.

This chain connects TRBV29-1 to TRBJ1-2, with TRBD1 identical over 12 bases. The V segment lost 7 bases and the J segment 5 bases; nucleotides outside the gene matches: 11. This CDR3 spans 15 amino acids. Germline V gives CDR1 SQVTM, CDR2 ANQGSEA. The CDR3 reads CSAGGTGGPGYGYTF. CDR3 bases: TGCAGCGCCGGGGGGACAGGGGGCCCTGGGTATGGCTACACCTTC.

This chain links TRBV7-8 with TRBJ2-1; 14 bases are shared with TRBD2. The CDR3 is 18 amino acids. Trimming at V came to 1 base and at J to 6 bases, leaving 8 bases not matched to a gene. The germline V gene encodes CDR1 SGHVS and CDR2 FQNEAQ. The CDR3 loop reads CASSLGGLAGEFSNEQFF. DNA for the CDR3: TGTGCCAGCAGCTTAGGGGGACTAGCGGGAGAGTTTAGCAATGAGCAGTTCTTC.